The present entry profiles one TCR beta chain with its context. This clone appeared once. The target of this receptor is not known. Base qualities were left out, and no much larger clone turns up one base away. Using the deep immunoSEQ assay, TCR CDR3 regions were amplified from genomic DNA by multiplex PCR. Extracted genomic DNA from each cell subset was spread evenly across all wells of several immunoSEQ 96-well plates, with each plate serving as a replicate. For unsorted PBMC, approximately 0.3 ug of genomic DNA, equivalent to about 30,000 T cell genomes, went into each replicate PCR. Ten immunoSEQ deep assay plates were used to sequence the unsorted PBMC genomic DNA. The purified libraries were quantified using a Qubit 3.0 fluorometer, sized with a Bioanalyzer 2100, and then quantified again using the KAPA Library Quantification kit. Every immunoSEQ 96-well plate was sequenced on a separate single-read 150-cycle Illumina NextSeq 550 flow cell. As for the original processing: The immunoSEQ output contained only junctional sequences without quality scores, so filtering could not match that applied to full-length reads. To assign V/J genes and CDR3, sequences were annotated using PyIR, a Python wrapper for IgBLAST v1.9, with IMGT germline references. Reads were removed for weak V/J assignments (E-value above 1e-6), missing CDR3, stop codons, out-of-frame junctions, or ambiguous translated residues. A V3J clonotype was defined by an identical inferred V gene, J gene, and CDR3 amino acid sequence. Percentage overlap between repertoires was calculated by dividing the number of shared unique clonotypes by the size of the smaller repertoire. RTK rarefaction, the Chao1 estimator, and Recon v2.1 estimates of unobserved clonotypes were used to assess repertoire richness. Imported from immuneACCESS, the table was reduced by TCRdb to in-frame sequences with V and J called. These copies leave out some clones; in studies compared against another copy, an unresolved V gene accounts for under half, and the cause of the remainder is not known. V, J and clone size are taken as reported in that table, and D and trimming were inferred from the DNA itself. Counted in this sample were 520,000 or so clones; less than 85% of them appeared once. The ten largest clones represent 10% to 15% of the sample.

The data were obtained in a study of shared clonotypes between healthy human individuals (dated by TCRdb to 2020 to 2021). With respect to the entire study: The cohort included a few men and two women between 18 and 49 years of age. To estimate repertoire size and how much clonotype sharing occurs between individuals, the study deeply sequenced the blood TCR repertoires of several healthy adults. To increase sequencing depth and limit assay-specific biases, TCR repertoire library preparation and sequencing were carried out by different laboratories using diverse techniques. Each donor's leukapheresis produced roughly between roughly 0.9 and 9 billion PBMCs. The paper as a whole reports these results and caveats: The small number of donors limited the genetic and exposure-history diversity represented. Pairwise subsampling indicated that sequencing depth was expected to affect the degree of clonotype sharing among donors. Sampling was restricted to blood, and TCR repertoires in tissue are likely to differ from TCR repertoires in blood.

The CDR3 runs 13 amino acids, cysteine and phenylalanine included. Only CDR3 DNA remains: 39 bases, in frame from the first base. Deletion took 5 bases off V and 7 bases off J, with a span of 12 bases between the germline ends. From a lookup of the germline V gene, CDR1 and CDR2 are SGHAT and FQNNGV. Donors were healthy HIV-negative adults with no recently reported acute infections or vaccinations. Every donor was a Caucasian adult living in Nashville, Tennessee, USA. For unsorted samples, some 90 million PBMCs were counted, and genomic DNA was extracted using the QIAamp DNA Blood Mini kit. Blood was obtained by leukapheresis, after which PBMCs were separated by Ficoll-Histopaque density gradient centrifugation and cryopreserved in liquid nitrogen vapor phase.

Sequenced: PBMCs. This sequence was found in a middle-aged woman in good health. Some clones in this sample may be carry-over from other donors' samples. The rearranged segments are TRBV11-2 and TRBJ2-1; the best D guess is TRBD1, with 6 bases matching. This receptor has the CDR3 CASSRGQLNEQFF. The nucleotide sequence is given as TGTGCCAGCAGCCGCGGACAGTTGAATGAGCAGTTCTTC.